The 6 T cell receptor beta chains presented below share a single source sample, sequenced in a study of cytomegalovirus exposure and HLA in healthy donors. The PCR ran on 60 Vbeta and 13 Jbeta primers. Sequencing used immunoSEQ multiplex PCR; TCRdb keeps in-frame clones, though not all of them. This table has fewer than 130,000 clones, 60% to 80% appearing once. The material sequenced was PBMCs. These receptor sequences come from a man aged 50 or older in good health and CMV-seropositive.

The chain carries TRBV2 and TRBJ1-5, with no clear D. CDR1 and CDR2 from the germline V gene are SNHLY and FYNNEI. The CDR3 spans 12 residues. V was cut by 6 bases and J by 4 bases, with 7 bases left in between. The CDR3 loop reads CASRWQNQPQHF. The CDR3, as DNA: TGTGCCAGCAGATGGCAAAATCAGCCCCAGCATTTT. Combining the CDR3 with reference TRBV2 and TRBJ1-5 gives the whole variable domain EPEVTQTPSHQVTQMGQEVILRCVPISNHLYFYWYRQILGQKVEFLVSFYNNEISEKSEIFDDQFSVERPDGSNFTLKIRSTKLEDSAMYFCASRWQNQPQHFGDGTRLSIL.

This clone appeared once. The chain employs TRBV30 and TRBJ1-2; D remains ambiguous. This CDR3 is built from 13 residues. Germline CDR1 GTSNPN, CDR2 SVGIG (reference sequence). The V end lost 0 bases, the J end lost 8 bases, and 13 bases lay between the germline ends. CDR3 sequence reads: CAWSVGPVGGYTF. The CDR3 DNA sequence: TGTGCCTGGAGTGTAGGTCCGGTCGGGGGCTACACCTTC.

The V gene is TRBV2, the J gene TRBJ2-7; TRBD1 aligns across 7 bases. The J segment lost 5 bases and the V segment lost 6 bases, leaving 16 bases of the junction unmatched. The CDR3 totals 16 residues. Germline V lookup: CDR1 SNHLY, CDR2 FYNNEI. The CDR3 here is CASSAPQGTFTNEQYF. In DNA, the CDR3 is TGTGCCAGCAGCGCGCCACAGGGGACGTTCACGAACGAGCAGTACTTC.

Here the CDR3 reads CASSLGQGAFGELFF. In DNA form, the CDR3 reads TGTGCCAGCAGCTTGGGACAGGGGGCTTTCGGGGAGCTGTTTTTT. The rearrangement links TRBV5-4 to TRBJ2-2, with TRBD1 identical over 10 bases. Germline values: CDR1 SGHNT, CDR2 YYREEE (reference sequence). The CDR3 contains 15 residues. V shed 0 bases and J 7 bases; nucleotides not matched to a gene: 3.

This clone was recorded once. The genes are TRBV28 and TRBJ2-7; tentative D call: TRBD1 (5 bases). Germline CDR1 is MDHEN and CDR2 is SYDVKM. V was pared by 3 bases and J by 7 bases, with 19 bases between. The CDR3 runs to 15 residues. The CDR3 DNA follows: TGTGCCAGCAGTTTCGTACAAGTTGCCGCAGGGGAGCAGTACTTC. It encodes CASSFVQVAAGEQYF.

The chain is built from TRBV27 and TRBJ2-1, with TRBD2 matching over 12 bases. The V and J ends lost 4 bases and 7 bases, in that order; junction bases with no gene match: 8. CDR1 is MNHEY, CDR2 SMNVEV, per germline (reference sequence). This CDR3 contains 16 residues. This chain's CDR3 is CASSYRLAGVLNEQFF. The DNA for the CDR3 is TGTGCCAGCAGTTACCGACTAGCGGGAGTTTTGAATGAGCAGTTCTTC.